This T cell receptor (beta chain) was captured in a study of cytomegalovirus exposure and HLA in healthy donors. Findings and limits, study-wide: A later analysis showed HLA-associated TCR beta chains outstripping equally common others in clonal expansion. Sequencing artifact likely explains a cluster of highly shared sequence variants. HLA restriction was apparent for most CMV-associated TCR beta chains in a later analysis. In terms of immune exposure information, only CMV serostatus was available.

For this clone: Its target is unknown.

The V gene end was trimmed by 6 bases and the J gene end by 6 bases; junction bases not matched to a gene: 3. Germline CDR1 is LGHNT and CDR2 is FRNRAP. This CDR3 has 13 residues. PCR used 60 Vbeta primers and 13 Jbeta primers. The repertoire was sequenced with immunoSEQ multiplex PCR; TCRdb's copy has only in-frame clones and lacks some. This sample has around 260,000 clones; 80% occur once, and the top ten carry about 0.3%. The clonotype was recovered from a girl aged 2 to 9 in good health and CMV-seronegative. This chain joins TRBV12-5 and TRBJ2-3; 10 positions match TRBD1. Sequenced sample: PBMCs. The CDR3 nucleotides read TGTGCTAGTGGGCGGGACAGGGGCGATACGCAGTATTTT. Protein: CASGRDRGDTQYF.